This T cell receptor beta chain was sequenced in a study of blood T cell repertoires in COVID-19. In the original processing: How many nucleated cells were present was estimated from reference gene primer amplification. Profiling relied on immunoSEQ multiplex PCR, and the TCRdb table lists in-frame clones only, not all of them. The V and J calls and the clone size are those of that table, but D and trimming were determined from the DNA. Here the sample spans about 230,000 clones, 85% to 90% being singletons. Trimming cost V 2 bases and J 2 bases; bases outside gene matches: 4. The CDR3 sequence is 17 residues long. Germline assignment: CDR1 MNHEY and CDR2 SVGEGT. Followed over time, Seattle patients had been enrolled while infection was active.

The receptor's source is a man in his fifties or sixties with COVID-19, enrolled during active disease. Material for sequencing was peripheral blood. The chain links TRBV6-2 or TRBV6-3 to TRBJ2-6; 9 nucleotides match TRBD1. CDR3 loop: CASSYEQGAPGANVLTF. In DNA, the CDR3 is TGTGCCAGCAGTTACGAACAGGGGGCGCCTGGGGCCAACGTCCTGACTTTC.